The next 22 T cell receptor beta chains were all read from a single sample in a study of T cells after yellow fever vaccination. TCRdb itself ran the 5' RACE reads through MiXCR, one entry per CDR3 protein. The table has around 600,000 distinct CDR3 sequences, approximately 13% seen once. Sequences were derived from PBMCs, sampled on the day of the yellow fever booster vaccination. All receptors come from a man between 25 and 39 years old who received the YFV17D yellow fever vaccine.

The J gene is TRBJ2-4, the V gene TRBV7-8, with D unclear. The CDR3 contains 16 residues. Germline lookup yields CDR1 SGHVS and CDR2 FQNEAQ. Trimming cost V 1 base and J 6 bases, with 16 bases left between them. DNA for the CDR3: TGTGCCAGCAGCTTAGTCTATCTGTCTCGCGGAAACATTCAGTACTTC. This gives the protein CASSLVYLSRGNIQYF.

A few counts support this clonotype. The chain links TRBV5-4 to TRBJ2-1, with D unresolved. Trimming took off 0 bases at V and 8 bases at J, with 18 bases between the two ends. The CDR3 covers 16 residues. Germline V gene data show CDR1 as SGHNT and CDR2 as YYREEE (reference sequence). The CDR3 here is CASSLVGLHQLDEQFF. In DNA form, the CDR3 reads TGTGCCAGCAGCTTGGTTGGTCTACATCAGCTGGATGAGCAGTTCTTC.

V gene TRBV5-8 combines with J gene TRBJ1-6; D is perhaps TRBD1 (5 bases). Germline CDR1 is SGHTS and CDR2 is YDEGEE. Deletions cut 2 bases from V and 8 bases from J, with 8 bases between. The CDR3 has 13 residues. The CDR3 DNA follows: TGTGCCAGCAGCTTAGAAGGGGATTCACCCCTCCACTTT. Translating it yields CASSLEGDSPLHF.

This chain joins TRBV7-8 and TRBJ2-2, with 9 bases that match TRBD2. The ends lost 8 bases at V and 7 bases at J; junction bases unmatched: 14. CDR1 SGHVS and CDR2 FQNEAQ come from the germline V gene. CDR3 length: 16 residues. This CDR3 reads CASEAGSSGKGGELFF. The CDR3 bases are TGTGCCAGCGAAGCCGGGTCTAGCGGGAAAGGCGGGGAGCTGTTTTTT.

This clonotype was picked up a small number of times. This rearrangement joins TRBV12-3 or TRBV12-4 to TRBJ1-5; unclear D gene. The CDR3 length is 13 residues. V lost 3 bases, J lost 5 bases, and 8 bases lay in between. CDR3 sequence: CASSFLRDQPQHF. The CDR3 DNA sequence: TGTGCCAGCAGTTTTTTGAGGGATCAGCCCCAGCATTTT.

The gene calls are TRBV2 and TRBJ1-6; 8 bases fit TRBD1. V was pared by 6 bases and J by 7 bases, with 14 bases of the junction left unmatched. Looked up from germline, CDR1 is SNHLY and CDR2 is FYNNEI. The CDR3 contains 17 residues. CDR3 protein: CASSDIRRTGTNSPLHF. For the CDR3, the DNA is TGTGCCAGCAGCGATATCAGACGGACAGGGACAAATTCACCCCTCCACTTT.

The chain combines TRBV7-2 with TRBJ2-6; tentatively, D is TRBD1 or TRBD2 (5 bases each). The CDR3 extends over 16 amino acids. Trimming shortened V by 5 bases and J by 0 bases, and 11 bases separated the two germline ends. The germline CDR1 and CDR2 sequences are SGHTA and FQGNSA. The CDR3 DNA reads as TGTGCCAGCAGCCAGGGACCATTCTCTGGGGCCAACGTCCTGACTTTC. Translated: CASSQGPFSGANVLTF.

As for this clonotype: The junction and the germline gene differ at one end; a read error may be behind it. This chain links TRBV12-3 or TRBV12-4 with TRBJ2-7, with 7 bases matching TRBD2. The CDR3 covers 18 residues. The CDR3: CAISLEMAGRRSSYEQYF. The CDR3 bases are TGTGCCATCAGTCTGGAGATGGCCGGGAGGCGGAGCTCCTACGAGCAGTACTTC.

The rearrangement joins TRBV29-1 to TRBJ2-1; 9 positions agree with TRBD1. Germline V gives CDR1 SQVTM, CDR2 ANQGSEA. The CDR3 covers 16 residues. Trimming at V came to 1 base and at J to 0 bases, leaving 4 bases not matched to a gene. The CDR3 DNA sequence: TGCAGCGTTGAAGGCGGACAGGGGTACTCCTACAATGAGCAGTTCTTC. Its protein product is CSVEGGQGYSYNEQFF.

V and J are TRBV4-3 and TRBJ2-1; D not resolved. The CDR3 is 14 residues long. Germline V gene data show CDR1 as LGHNA and CDR2 as YSLEER. Trimming cost V 1 base and J 6 bases, with 10 bases left between them. Here the CDR3 reads CASSQGPASNEQFF. The CDR3 nucleotides are TGCGCCAGCAGCCAAGGGCCAGCTTCCAATGAGCAGTTCTTC.

The chain is built from TRBV6-1 and TRBJ1-2; D is perhaps TRBD1 (6 bases). Trimming shortened V by 6 bases and J by 4 bases, and 21 bases separated the two germline ends. The CDR3 has 16 amino acids. In germline, CDR1 is MNHNS, CDR2 SASEGT. CDR3 coding DNA: TGTGCCAGCAGACAAAGGCCCGACAGGACTCTCTATGGCTACACCTTC. Its translation is CASRQRPDRTLYGYTF.

The V gene is TRBV12-3 or TRBV12-4, the J gene TRBJ2-7; D gene unclear. Trimming cost V 2 bases and J 2 bases, with 7 bases left between them. This CDR3 contains 13 residues. The DNA of the CDR3 is TGTGCCAGCAGTTTAAAACCTCCCTACGAGCAGTACTTC. As protein: CASSLKPPYEQYF.

The chain combines TRBV10-3 with TRBJ2-1; TRBD2 matches 14 bases. V dropped 6 bases and J dropped 7; count of bases not matched to a gene: 8. The CDR3 extends over 16 amino acids. Germline loops: CDR1 ENHRY, CDR2 SYGVKD. CDR3 sequence: CAIRSGTSGRVNEQFF. The CDR3 bases are TGTGCCATCAGATCAGGGACTAGCGGGAGAGTAAATGAGCAGTTCTTC.

This clonotype was seen a handful of times. The chain uses TRBV7-2 and TRBJ2-7; tentative D call: TRBD1 (6 bases). The CDR3 has 14 amino acids. V was cut by 0 bases and J by 5 bases, with 11 bases left in between. Looked up from germline, CDR1 is SGHTA and CDR2 is FQGNSA. CDR3 coding DNA: TGTGCCAGCAGCTTAGCTTGGACAGTAAACGAGCAGTACTTC. The encoded protein is CASSLAWTVNEQYF.

The chain combines TRBV9 with TRBJ2-7, with a tentative D call TRBD2 (6 bases). The CDR3 totals 12 residues. V shed 9 bases and J shed 2 bases, with 12 bases lying between them. Germline V gene data show CDR1 as SGDLS and CDR2 as YYNGEE. As DNA, the CDR3 is TGTGCCACCCCCGGGGGAACCTACGAGCAGTACTTC. Its translation: CATPGGTYEQYF.

This clonotype was found many times. The V gene is TRBV18, the J gene TRBJ1-4; perhaps TRBD1 as D (5 bases). In germline, CDR1 is KGHSH, CDR2 LQKENI. Trimming removed 6 bases from V and 7 bases from J, with 9 bases in between. The CDR3 length is 12 residues. The chain's CDR3 is CASSYDSEKLFF. CDR3 DNA sequence: TGTGCCAGCTCCTACGACAGTGAAAAACTGTTTTTT.

In its sample, this clonotype was seen a few times. The chain uses TRBV27 and TRBJ1-5; a possible D gene is TRBD1 (6 bases). This CDR3 contains 17 residues. With 5 bases removed from V and 0 bases from J, the gap between germline ends came to 17 bases. The V gene's germline CDR1 is MNHEY and CDR2 SMNVEV (reference sequence). The DNA of the CDR3 is TGTGCCAGCAGTACGTTGACAGGCCATTATAGCAATCAGCCCCAGCATTTT. Translation: CASSTLTGHYSNQPQHF.

Many counts were recorded for this clonotype. This chain joins TRBV20-1 and TRBJ2-1; a weak D match, TRBD2 (6 bases). The V and J ends lost 3 bases and 12 bases respectively, with 21 bases between them. The CDR3 runs to 14 residues. CDR1 and CDR2 (germline): DFQATT, SNEGSKA (reference sequence). CDR3 region: CSASGSAGSRGQFF. CDR3 DNA: TGCAGTGCTAGTGGGTCGGCGGGATCCCGCGGGCAGTTCTTC.

The chain couples TRBV7-2 to TRBJ2-3; D gene unclear. Trimming stripped 2 bases from V and 0 bases from J, with 6 bases between. Germline V CDR1 and CDR2: SGHTA, FQGNSA. There are 14 residues in the CDR3. CDR3 sequence (DNA): TGTGCCAGCAGCTTACATGTTAGCACAGATACGCAGTATTTT. Its protein is CASSLHVSTDTQYF.

The chain recombines TRBV15 with TRBJ2-1; D is unclear. The CDR3 is 15 amino acids. Germline-derived CDR1 and CDR2 are LNHNV and YYDKDF (reference sequence). V shed 0 bases and J shed 4 bases, with 10 bases lying between them. The CDR3 loop reads CATSRDLGAYNEQFF. The CDR3 region has the DNA TGTGCCACCAGCAGAGATCTTGGAGCTTACAATGAGCAGTTCTTC.

This clonotype was seen only a few times. CDR3 sequence (DNA): TGTGCCAGCAGCCGATATCCCTCTAGCACAGATACGCAGTATTTT. This translates into CASSRYPSSTDTQYF. The J gene is TRBJ2-3, the V gene TRBV7-6; D not certain. CDR1 and CDR2 (germline): SGHVS, FNYEAQ. This CDR3 contains 15 residues. Trimming stripped 5 bases from V and 0 bases from J, with 12 bases between.

This clonotype has only a few counts. Here the CDR3 reads CSARVGSSYNSPLHF. In DNA, the CDR3 is TGCAGTGCTAGAGTGGGGAGCTCCTATAATTCACCCCTCCACTTT. This chain links TRBV20-1 with TRBJ1-6, with D unresolved. This CDR3 is 15 amino acids long. With 1 base removed from V and 0 bases from J, the gap between germline ends came to 7 bases. CDR1 and CDR2 (germline): DFQATT, SNEGSKA (reference sequence).